Listed here are 20 T cell receptor beta chains from one sample, sequenced in a study of T cell clonality in common variable immunodeficiency. The table came from immunoSEQ multiplex PCR; TCRdb's copy has only in-frame clones and leaves some out. Sampling found some 64,000 clones, none seen once. Material: peripheral blood mononuclear cells. The receptors originated from a person aged 18 to 70 in good health.

The sample holds many counts of this clone. The observed sequence ends 3 residues before the CDR3 terminus, with the missing tail filled in from the germline J gene. The chain recombines TRBV2 with TRBJ1-4, with 8 bases identical to TRBD1. The germline V gene encodes CDR1 SNHLY and CDR2 FYNNEI. The CDR3 contains 15 residues. The V segment lost 5 bases and the J segment 6 bases; nucleotides outside the gene matches: 8. The sequenced part of the CDR3 DNA is TGTGCCAGCAGTTCGACAGGGGCGCGCGATGAAAAA. Protein: CASSSTGARDEK. The complete CDR3 protein is CASSSTGARDEKLFF. The full variable domain, rest sourced from reference TRBV2 and TRBJ1-4, is EPEVTQTPSHQVTQMGQEVILRCVPISNHLYFYWYRQILGQKVEFLVSFYNNEISEKSEIFDDQFSVERPDGSNFTLKIRSTKLEDSAMYFCASSSTGARDEKLFFGSGTQLSVL.

This clone was detected many times. The observed sequence ends 3 residues before the CDR3 terminus, with the missing tail filled in from the germline J gene. The genes are TRBV5-1 and TRBJ2-4; tentative D call: TRBD1 (5 bases). The CDR3 sequence is 17 residues long. V shed 0 bases and J shed 1 base, with 14 bases lying between them. In germline, CDR1 is SGHRS, CDR2 YFSETQ. CDR3 DNA (partial): TGCGCCAGCAGCTTGGAGGACACCGCTGCGGCCAAAAACATT. Encoded protein: CASSLEDTAAAKNI. The whole CDR3 sequence reads CASSLEDTAAAKNIQYF. Full variable domain (remainder filled in from reference TRBV5-1 and TRBJ2-4): KAGVTQTPRYLIKTRGQQVTLSCSPISGHRSVSWYQQTPGQGLQFLFEYFSETQRNKGNFPGRFSGRQFSNSRSEMNVSTLELGDSALYLCASSLEDTAAAKNIQYFGAGTRLSVL.

Ten or more counts support this clone. Partial CDR3 DNA: TGCAGTGCTACTACAGGGGGCGCGAGGGGAAAA. Translated, it gives CSATTGGARGK. The CDR3 reads in full as CSATTGGARGKLFF. The rearrangement joins TRBV20-1 to TRBJ1-4; TRBD1 agrees at 9 bases. Read sequence stops 3 residues before the CDR3 end, and the germline J gene provides the missing end. Germline V gives CDR1 DFQATT, CDR2 SNEGSKA (reference sequence). The length of the CDR3 is 14 residues. The ends lost 4 bases at V and 10 bases at J; junction bases unmatched: 10.

This clone was seen many times. The part of the CDR3 DNA that was read is TGTGCCAGTAGTACCGTCGTCACAGATACG. As protein: CASSTVVTDT. The full CDR3 protein reads CASSTVVTDTQYF. The gene calls are TRBV19 and TRBJ2-3, with no clear D. With the read ending 3 residues before the CDR3 end, the germline J gene is used to fill in that end. Germline V lookup: CDR1 LNHDA, CDR2 SQIVND (reference sequence). CDR3 length equals 13 residues. With 4 bases removed from V and 2 bases from J, the gap between germline ends came to 7 bases.

The table lists this clone with many counts. The missing CDR3 end, 3 residues past where the read stops, is filled in from the germline J gene. The V gene is TRBV7-3, the J gene TRBJ1-5, with a weak D call TRBD1 (6 bases). The CDR3 length is 14 residues. From germline, CDR1 is SGHTA and CDR2 FQGTGA. V was clipped by 2 bases and J by 7 bases, with 12 bases between them. The covered CDR3 bases are TGTGCCAGCAGCTTATATCCAGGGGCGCAGCCC. As protein: CASSLYPGAQP. The full-length CDR3 reads as CASSLYPGAQPQHF.

This clone was observed many times. The read comes to an end 3 residues before the CDR3 does, leaving the germline J gene to fill in the end. The chain combines TRBV10-3 with TRBJ2-2; D remains unclear. V was cut by 2 bases and J by 3 bases, with 7 bases left in between. The V gene's germline CDR1 is ENHRY and CDR2 SYGVKD. The length of the CDR3 is 14 residues. This CDR3 is CAISEEYYTGELFF. The DNA read from the CDR3 is TGTGCCATCAGTGAGGAGTACTACACCGGGGAG.

This clone was counted at least ten times. The read terminates 3 residues ahead of where the CDR3 ends, so the germline J gene completes it. The V call is TRBV4-2, the J call TRBJ1-4, with D possibly matching TRBD1 (6 bases). Trimming took 3 bases from V and 8 from J, leaving 19 bases between them. In germline, CDR1 is LGHNA, CDR2 YNFKEQ. The CDR3 is made up of 16 amino acids. Incomplete CDR3 DNA: TGTGCCAGCAGCCAGAAAGAGGGGGAGTGGAACGAAAAA. Protein sequence: CASSQKEGEWNEK. The full CDR3 reads CASSQKEGEWNEKLFF.

In this sample, this clone turned up many times. The covered CDR3 bases are TGTGCCAGCAGCTTAGGATCCGGGGTAGGCGAG. This encodes CASSLGSGVGE. The complete CDR3 reads CASSLGSGVGEQYF. The J gene is TRBJ2-7, the V gene TRBV7-2, with a possible D match to TRBD2 (5 bases). The read falls 3 residues short of the CDR3 end, and the missing part is taken from the germline J gene. In germline, CDR1 is SGHTA, CDR2 FQGNSA. This CDR3 is built from 14 residues. Trimming removed 1 base at V and 6 bases at J, with 13 bases between.

This clone was seen at least ten times. The read ends 3 residues before the CDR3 terminus; that terminus is restored from the germline J gene. The V and J genes are TRBV20-1 and TRBJ2-3; 8 bases align to TRBD2. This CDR3 spans 12 amino acids. V shed 5 bases, J shed 6 bases, and the junction held 4 bases outside the gene matches. Germline CDR1 reads DFQATT; CDR2 reads SNEGSKA (reference sequence). CDR3 bases read: TGCAGTGCTGGGCGGGAGGCCGATACG. Translating it yields CSAGREADT. From start to end, the CDR3 is CSAGREADTQYF.

This clone was observed at least ten times. With the read ending 3 residues before the CDR3 end, the germline J gene is used to fill in that end. The J gene is TRBJ1-2, the V gene TRBV27; D possibly corresponds to TRBD1 (5 bases). The V gene lost 5 bases and the J gene lost 5 bases, with 15 bases spanning the gap. This CDR3 has 14 amino acids. Germline V gene sequence: CDR1 MNHEY, CDR2 SMNVEV (reference sequence). The covered CDR3 bases are TGTGCCAGCAGTGACGGGGGGACCGCGTATGGC. Its translation: CASSDGGTAYG. The full-length CDR3 reads as CASSDGGTAYGYTF.

This clone occurred many times. The read finishes 3 residues shy of the CDR3 end, and the germline J gene is used to complete it. The V and J genes are TRBV19 and TRBJ2-4, with 12 bases that match TRBD2. The CDR3 length is 15 residues. J gave up 0 bases and V 7 bases, and 1 base lay outside the gene matches. Germline V gene sequence: CDR1 LNHDA, CDR2 SQIVND (reference sequence). Incomplete CDR3 DNA: TGTGCCAGTACTAGCGGGGGGGCAGCCAAAAACATT. It translates to CASTSGGAAKNI. The whole CDR3 sequence is CASTSGGAAKNIQYF.

This clone was observed many times. The CDR3: CASSVGQGSYTGELFF. Incomplete CDR3 DNA: TGTGCCAGCAGCGTAGGACAGGGGAGCTACACCGGGGAG. This sequence joins TRBV9 and TRBJ2-2; 8 positions match TRBD1. The read ends 3 residues shy of where the CDR3 ends; the end is completed using the germline J gene. Germline V gene sequence: CDR1 SGDLS, CDR2 YYNGEE. J lost 3 bases, V lost 0 bases, and 4 bases had no gene match. The CDR3 has 16 residues.

This clone was recorded many times. Coverage ceases 3 residues before the CDR3 finishes, and the germline J gene fills in the end. The V gene is TRBV20-1, the J gene TRBJ2-1, with D unclear. Germline CDR1 reads DFQATT; CDR2 reads SNEGSKA (reference sequence). The germline V and J ends were trimmed by 7 bases and 3 bases, with 10 bases remaining between them. The CDR3 has 12 residues. The sequenced CDR3 bases are TGCAGTGAAAGGGCCGTCTACAATGAG. It yields the protein CSERAVYNE. The entire CDR3 reads CSERAVYNEQFF.

This clone was recorded many times. Sequencing ends 3 residues short of the CDR3 end; the germline J gene provides the rest. The chain joins TRBV19 to TRBJ2-2, with D possibly being TRBD1 (5 bases). Germline V lookup: CDR1 LNHDA, CDR2 SQIVND (reference sequence). The length of the CDR3 is 13 residues. The V gene lost 5 bases and the J gene lost 6 bases, with 10 bases spanning the gap. The CDR3 loop reads CASSPQGSGELFF. The DNA read from the CDR3 is TGTGCCAGTAGTCCCCAGGGTTCCGGGGAG.

This clone has a handful of counts. Incomplete CDR3 DNA: TGTGCCAGTAGTATCTTGGGACAGGGAGGGGAGTACGAG. Translating it yields CASSILGQGGEYE. The full-length CDR3 reads as CASSILGQGGEYEAFF. V usage is TRBV19 and J usage is TRBJ1-1; 9 bases match TRBD1. Coverage ceases 3 residues before the CDR3 finishes, and the germline J gene fills in the end. The CDR3 loop spans 16 amino acids. Germline CDR1 reads LNHDA; CDR2 reads SQIVND (reference sequence). The full variable domain, with the rest looked up from reference TRBV19 and TRBJ1-1, is DGGITQSPKYLFRKEGQNVTLSCEQNLNHDAMYWYRQDPGQGLRLIYYSQIVNDFQKGDIAEGYSVSREKKESFPLTVTSAQKNPTAFYLCASSILGQGGEYEAFFGQGTRLTVV.

This clone showed up many times. The read finishes 3 residues shy of the CDR3 end, and the germline J gene is used to complete it. The chain recombines TRBV7-3 with TRBJ1-1, with D maybe TRBD1 (6 bases). The CDR3 loop spans 13 amino acids. CDR1 is SGHTA, CDR2 FQGTGA, per germline. The V end was cut by 3 bases, the J end by 3 bases, with 8 bases between. CDR3 DNA (partial): TGTGCCAGCAGCTTTTACAGGGACACTGAA. This gives the protein CASSFYRDTE. The CDR3 reads in full as CASSFYRDTEAFF. Combining the CDR3 with reference TRBV7-3 and TRBJ1-1 gives the whole variable domain GAGVSQTPSNKVTEKGKYVELRCDPISGHTALYWYRQSLGQGPEFLIYFQGTGAADDSGLPNDRFFAVRPEGSVSTLKIQRTERGDSAVYLCASSFYRDTEAFFGQGTRLTVV.

This clone has ten or more counts. This chain's CDR3 is CASSLLPERETQYF. CDR3 DNA (partial): TGTGCCAGCAGCTTATTACCGGAGCGAGAGACC. The chain has TRBV7-9 and TRBJ2-5; D not resolved. The DNA ends 3 residues before the CDR3 does, and the rest of the CDR3 is filled in from the germline J gene. The CDR3 is made up of 14 amino acids. The germline gives CDR1 SEHNR, CDR2 FQNEAQ (reference sequence). Trimming removed 2 bases from V and 4 bases from J, with 11 bases in between.

Partial CDR3 DNA: TGTGCCAGCAGCTTAGGAATGCCGGGACACCTGAGCTCCTACGAG. Residues: CASSLGMPGHLSSYE. The full CDR3 is CASSLGMPGHLSSYEQYF. This rearrangement joins TRBV13 to TRBJ2-7; D might be TRBD1 (6 bases). The read ends 3 residues early relative to the CDR3; the germline J gene fills the gap. Trimming took 0 bases from V and 0 from J, leaving 18 bases between them. The CDR3 runs 18 residues. Germline V gene lookup returns CDR1 PRHDT and CDR2 FYEKMQ (reference sequence).

This clone was observed many times. The read terminates 3 residues before the CDR3 end, so the remaining end is supplied by the germline J gene. The chain links TRBV7-8 to TRBJ2-3; D possibly uses TRBD1 or TRBD2 (6 bases each). The length of the CDR3 is 15 residues. Germline V lookup: CDR1 SGHVS, CDR2 FQNEAQ. The V end was cut by 5 bases, the J end by 6 bases, with 18 bases between. The part of the CDR3 DNA that was read is TGTGCCAGCAGCGCCGACAGGTTGGGGAGGGATACG. This translates into CASSADRLGRDT. The full CDR3 protein reads CASSADRLGRDTQYF. The whole variable domain, filled in from reference TRBV7-8 and TRBJ2-3, reads GAGVSQSPRYKVAKRGQDVALRCDPISGHVSLFWYQQALGQGPEFLTYFQNEAQLDKSGLPSDRFFAERPEGSVSTLKIQRTQQEDSAVYLCASSADRLGRDTQYFGPGTRLTVL.

This clone was recorded at least ten times. Read coverage stops 3 residues before the CDR3 terminus; the germline J gene supplies the remainder. The V call is TRBV20-1, the J call TRBJ2-7, with TRBD2 matching 10 bases. The CDR3 has 16 amino acids. Germline V gene lookup returns CDR1 DFQATT and CDR2 SNEGSKA (reference sequence). The trim removed 3 bases at V and 6 bases at J, leaving 14 bases unmatched. The CDR3 bases that were read are TGCAGTGCTAGTCCGATCGTAGCGGGAGGCCAGAGCGAG. Its translation is CSASPIVAGGQSE. The CDR3 in full is CSASPIVAGGQSEQYF.